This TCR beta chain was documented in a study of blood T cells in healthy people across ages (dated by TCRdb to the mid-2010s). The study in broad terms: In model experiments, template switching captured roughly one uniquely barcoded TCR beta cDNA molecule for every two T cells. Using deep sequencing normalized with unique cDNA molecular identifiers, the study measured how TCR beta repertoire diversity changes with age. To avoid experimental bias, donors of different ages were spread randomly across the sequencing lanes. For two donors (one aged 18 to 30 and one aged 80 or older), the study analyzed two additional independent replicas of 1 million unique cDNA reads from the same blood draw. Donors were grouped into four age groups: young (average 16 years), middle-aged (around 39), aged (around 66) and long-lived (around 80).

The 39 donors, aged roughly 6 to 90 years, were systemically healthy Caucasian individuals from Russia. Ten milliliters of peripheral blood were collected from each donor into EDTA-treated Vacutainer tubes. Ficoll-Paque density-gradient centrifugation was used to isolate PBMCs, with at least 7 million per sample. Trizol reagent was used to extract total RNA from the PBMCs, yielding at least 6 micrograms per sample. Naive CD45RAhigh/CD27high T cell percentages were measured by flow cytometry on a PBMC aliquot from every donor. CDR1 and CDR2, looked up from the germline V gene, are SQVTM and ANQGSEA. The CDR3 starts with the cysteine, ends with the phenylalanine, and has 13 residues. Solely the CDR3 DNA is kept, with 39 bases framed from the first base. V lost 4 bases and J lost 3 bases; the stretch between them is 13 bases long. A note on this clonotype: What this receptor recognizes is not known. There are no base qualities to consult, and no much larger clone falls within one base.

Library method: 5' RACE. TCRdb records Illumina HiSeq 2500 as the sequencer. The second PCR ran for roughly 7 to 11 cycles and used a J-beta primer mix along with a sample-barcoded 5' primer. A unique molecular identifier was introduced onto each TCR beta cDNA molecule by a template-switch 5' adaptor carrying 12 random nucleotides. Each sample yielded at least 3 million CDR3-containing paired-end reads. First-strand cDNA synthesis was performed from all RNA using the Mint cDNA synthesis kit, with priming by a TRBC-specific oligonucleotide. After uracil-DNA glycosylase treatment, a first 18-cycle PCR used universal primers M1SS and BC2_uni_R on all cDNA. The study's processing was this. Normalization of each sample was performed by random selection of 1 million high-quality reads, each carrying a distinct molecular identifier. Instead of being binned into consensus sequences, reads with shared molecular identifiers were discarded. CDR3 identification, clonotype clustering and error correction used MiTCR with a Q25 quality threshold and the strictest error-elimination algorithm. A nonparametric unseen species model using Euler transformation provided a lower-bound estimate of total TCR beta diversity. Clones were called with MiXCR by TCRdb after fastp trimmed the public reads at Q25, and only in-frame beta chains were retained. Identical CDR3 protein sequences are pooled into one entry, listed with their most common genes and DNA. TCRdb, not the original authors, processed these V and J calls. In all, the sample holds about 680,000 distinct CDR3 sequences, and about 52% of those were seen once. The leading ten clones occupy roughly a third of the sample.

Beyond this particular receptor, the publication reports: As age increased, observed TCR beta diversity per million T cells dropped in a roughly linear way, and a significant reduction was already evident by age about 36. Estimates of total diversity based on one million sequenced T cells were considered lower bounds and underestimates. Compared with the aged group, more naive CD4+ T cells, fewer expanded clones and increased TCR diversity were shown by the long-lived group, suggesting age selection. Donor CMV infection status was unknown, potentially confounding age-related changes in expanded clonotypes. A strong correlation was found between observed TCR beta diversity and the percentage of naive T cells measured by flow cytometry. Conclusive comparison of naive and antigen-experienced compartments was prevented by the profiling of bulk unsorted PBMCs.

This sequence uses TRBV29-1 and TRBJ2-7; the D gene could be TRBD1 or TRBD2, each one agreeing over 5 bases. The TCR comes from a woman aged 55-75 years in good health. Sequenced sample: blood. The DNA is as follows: TGCAGCGTTGGACGCCAGAGGGGCTACGAGCAGTACTTC. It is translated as CSVGRQRGYEQYF.